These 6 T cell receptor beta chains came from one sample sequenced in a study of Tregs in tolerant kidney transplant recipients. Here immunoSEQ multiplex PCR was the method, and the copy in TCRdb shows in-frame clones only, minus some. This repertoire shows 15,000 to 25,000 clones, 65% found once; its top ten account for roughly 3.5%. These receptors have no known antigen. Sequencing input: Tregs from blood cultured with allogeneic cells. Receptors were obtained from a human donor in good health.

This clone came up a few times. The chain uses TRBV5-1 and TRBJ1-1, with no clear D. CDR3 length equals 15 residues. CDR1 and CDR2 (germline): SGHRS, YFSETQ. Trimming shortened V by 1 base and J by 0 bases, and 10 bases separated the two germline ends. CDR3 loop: CASSLLVYLNTEAFF. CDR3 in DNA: TGCGCCAGCAGCTTGCTTGTATATCTGAACACTGAAGCTTTCTTT.

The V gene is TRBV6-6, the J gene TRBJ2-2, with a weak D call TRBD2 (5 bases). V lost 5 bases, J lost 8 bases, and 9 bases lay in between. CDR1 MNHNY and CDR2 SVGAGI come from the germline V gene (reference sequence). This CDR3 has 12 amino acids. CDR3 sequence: CASSTRAGELFF. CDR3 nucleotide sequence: TGTGCCAGCAGTACGCGGGCGGGGGAGCTGTTTTTT.

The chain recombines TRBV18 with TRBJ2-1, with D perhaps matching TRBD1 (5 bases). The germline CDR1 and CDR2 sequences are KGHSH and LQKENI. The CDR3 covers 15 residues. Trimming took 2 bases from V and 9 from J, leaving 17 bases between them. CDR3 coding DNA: TGTGCCAGCTCACCAACAGGAGAAACGAGGCGTGAGCAGTTCTTC. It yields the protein CASSPTGETRREQFF.

Here the CDR3 DNA reads TGTGCCAGCAGGCCACTGGCCGGAGGTCGGAATGAGCAGTTCTTC. Amino acid sequence: CASRPLAGGRNEQFF. The gene calls are TRBV6-5 and TRBJ2-1; D may be TRBD2 (5 bases). There are 15 residues in the CDR3. V gave up 6 bases and J gave up 7 bases, with 19 bases separating them. The germline V gene encodes CDR1 MNHEY and CDR2 SVGAGI.

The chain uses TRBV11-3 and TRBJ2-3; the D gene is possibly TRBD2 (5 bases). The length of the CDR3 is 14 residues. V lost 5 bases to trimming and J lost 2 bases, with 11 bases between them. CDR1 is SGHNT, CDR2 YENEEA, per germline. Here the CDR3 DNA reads TGTGCCAGCAGCCAGAGGGCCTACACAGATACGCAGTATTTT. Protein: CASSQRAYTDTQYF.

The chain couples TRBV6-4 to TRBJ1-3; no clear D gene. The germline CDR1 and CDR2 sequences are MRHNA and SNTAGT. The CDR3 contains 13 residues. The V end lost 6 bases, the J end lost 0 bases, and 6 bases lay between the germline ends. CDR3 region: CASSHNSGNTIYF. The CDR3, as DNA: TGTGCCAGCAGCCACAACTCTGGAAACACCATATATTTT.